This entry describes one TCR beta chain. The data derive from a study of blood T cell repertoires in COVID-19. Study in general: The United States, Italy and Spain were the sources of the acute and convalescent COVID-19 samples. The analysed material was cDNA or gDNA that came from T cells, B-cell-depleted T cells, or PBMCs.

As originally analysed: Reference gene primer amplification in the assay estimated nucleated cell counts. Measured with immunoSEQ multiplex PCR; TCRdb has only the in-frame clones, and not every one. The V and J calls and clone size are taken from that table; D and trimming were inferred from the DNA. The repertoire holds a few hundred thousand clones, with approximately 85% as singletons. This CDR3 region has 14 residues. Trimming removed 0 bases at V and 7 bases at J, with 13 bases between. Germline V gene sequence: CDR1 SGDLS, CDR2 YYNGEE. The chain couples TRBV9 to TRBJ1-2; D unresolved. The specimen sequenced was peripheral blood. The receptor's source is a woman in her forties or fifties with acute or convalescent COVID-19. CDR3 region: CASSVVGAGSGYTF. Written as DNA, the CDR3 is TGTGCCAGCAGCGTAGTAGGCGCAGGATCTGGCTACACCTTC. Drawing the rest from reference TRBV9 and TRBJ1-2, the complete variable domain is DSGVTQTPKHLITATGQRVTLRCSPRSGDLSVYWYQQSLDQGLQFLIQYYNGEERAKGNILERFSAQQFPDLHSELNLSSLELGDSALYFCASSVVGAGSGYTFGSGTRLTVV.